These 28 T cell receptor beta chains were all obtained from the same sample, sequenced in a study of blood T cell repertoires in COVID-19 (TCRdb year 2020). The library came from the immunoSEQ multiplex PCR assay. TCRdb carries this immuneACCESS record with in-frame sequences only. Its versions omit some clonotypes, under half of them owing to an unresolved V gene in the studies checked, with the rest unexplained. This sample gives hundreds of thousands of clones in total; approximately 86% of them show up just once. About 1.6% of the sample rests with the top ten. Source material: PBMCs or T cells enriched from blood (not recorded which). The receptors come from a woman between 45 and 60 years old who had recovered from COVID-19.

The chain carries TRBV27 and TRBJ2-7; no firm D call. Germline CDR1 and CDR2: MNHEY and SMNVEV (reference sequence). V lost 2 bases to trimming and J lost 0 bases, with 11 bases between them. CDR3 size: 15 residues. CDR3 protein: CASSLAGFSSYEQYF. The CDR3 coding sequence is TGTGCCAGCAGTTTAGCTGGCTTCAGCTCCTACGAGCAGTACTTC.

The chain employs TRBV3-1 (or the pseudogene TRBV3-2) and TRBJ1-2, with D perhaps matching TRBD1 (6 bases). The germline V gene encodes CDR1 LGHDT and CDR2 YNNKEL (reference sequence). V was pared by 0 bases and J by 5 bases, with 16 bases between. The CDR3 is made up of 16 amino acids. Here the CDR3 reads CASSQDWTVQFYGYTF. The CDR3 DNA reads TGTGCCAGCAGCCAAGACTGGACAGTACAATTTTATGGCTACACCTTC.

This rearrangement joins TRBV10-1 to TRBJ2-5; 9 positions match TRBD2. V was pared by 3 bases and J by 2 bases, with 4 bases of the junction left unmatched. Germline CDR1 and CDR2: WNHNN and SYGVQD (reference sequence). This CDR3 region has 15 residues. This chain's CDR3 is CASSERLAVQETQYF. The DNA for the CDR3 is TGCGCCAGCAGTGAAAGACTAGCGGTTCAAGAGACCCAGTACTTC.

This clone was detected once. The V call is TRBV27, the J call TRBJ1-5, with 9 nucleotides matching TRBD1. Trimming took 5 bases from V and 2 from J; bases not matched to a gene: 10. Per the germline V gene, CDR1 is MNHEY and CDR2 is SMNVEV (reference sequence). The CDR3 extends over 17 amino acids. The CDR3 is CASSQGQGVVGNQPQHF. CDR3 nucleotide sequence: TGTGCCAGCAGTCAGGGACAGGGCGTAGTCGGCAATCAGCCCCAGCATTTT.

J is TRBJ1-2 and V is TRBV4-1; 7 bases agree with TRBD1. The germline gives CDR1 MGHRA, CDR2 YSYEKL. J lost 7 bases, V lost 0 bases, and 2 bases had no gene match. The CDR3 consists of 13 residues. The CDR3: CASSQETGVGYTF. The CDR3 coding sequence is TGCGCCAGCAGCCAAGAAACAGGGGTTGGCTACACCTTC.

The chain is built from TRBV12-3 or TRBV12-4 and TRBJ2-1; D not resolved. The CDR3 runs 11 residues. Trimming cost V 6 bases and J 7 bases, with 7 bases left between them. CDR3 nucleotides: TGTGCCAGCAGCCCGTTAAATGAGCAGTTCTTC. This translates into CASSPLNEQFF.

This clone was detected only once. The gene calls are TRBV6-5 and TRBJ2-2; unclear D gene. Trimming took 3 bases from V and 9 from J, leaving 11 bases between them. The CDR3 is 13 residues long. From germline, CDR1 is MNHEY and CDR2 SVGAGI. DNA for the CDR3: TGTGCCAGCAGTTATGGCGGAAACTGGGAGCTGTTTTTT. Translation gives CASSYGGNWELFF.

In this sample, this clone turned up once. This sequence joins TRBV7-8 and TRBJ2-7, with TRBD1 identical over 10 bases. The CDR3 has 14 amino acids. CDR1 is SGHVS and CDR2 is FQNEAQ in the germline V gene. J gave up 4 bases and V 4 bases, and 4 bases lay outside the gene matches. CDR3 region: CASSYRDRGYEQYF. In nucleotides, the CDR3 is TGTGCCAGCAGCTACCGGGACAGGGGTTACGAGCAGTACTTC.

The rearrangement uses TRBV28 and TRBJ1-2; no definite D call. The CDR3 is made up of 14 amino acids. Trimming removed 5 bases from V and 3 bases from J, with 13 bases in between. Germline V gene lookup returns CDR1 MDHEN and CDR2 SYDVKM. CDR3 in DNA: TGTGCCAGCAGTACGCCTGGCGGGGACTATGGCTACACCTTC. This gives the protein CASSTPGGDYGYTF.

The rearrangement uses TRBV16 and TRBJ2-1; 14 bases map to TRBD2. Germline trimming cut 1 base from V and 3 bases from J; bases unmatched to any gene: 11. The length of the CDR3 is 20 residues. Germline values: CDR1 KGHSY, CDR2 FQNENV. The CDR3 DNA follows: TGTGCCAGCAGCCAATTGGTTTCGGGACTAGCGGGAGAAAGCTACAATGAGCAGTTCTTC. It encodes CASSQLVSGLAGESYNEQFF. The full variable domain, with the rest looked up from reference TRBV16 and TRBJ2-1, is GEEVAQTPKHLVRGEGQKAKLYCAPIKGHSYVFWYQQVLKNEFKFLISFQNENVFDETGMPKERFSAKCLPNSPCSLEIQATKLEDSAVYFCASSQLVSGLAGESYNEQFFGPGTRLTVL.

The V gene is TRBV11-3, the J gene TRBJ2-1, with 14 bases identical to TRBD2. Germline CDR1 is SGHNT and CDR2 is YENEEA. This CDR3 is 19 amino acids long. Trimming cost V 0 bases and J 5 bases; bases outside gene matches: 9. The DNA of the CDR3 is TGTGCCAGCAGCTTAGACCCCGTCGGACTAGCGGGAGGCCACAATGAGCAGTTCTTC. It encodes CASSLDPVGLAGGHNEQFF. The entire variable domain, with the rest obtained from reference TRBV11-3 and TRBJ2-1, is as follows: EAGVVQSPRYKIIEKKQPVAFWCNPISGHNTLYWYLQNLGQGPELLIRYENEEAVDDSQLPKDRFSAERLKGVDSTLKIQPAELGDSAVYLCASSLDPVGLAGGHNEQFFGPGTRLTVL.

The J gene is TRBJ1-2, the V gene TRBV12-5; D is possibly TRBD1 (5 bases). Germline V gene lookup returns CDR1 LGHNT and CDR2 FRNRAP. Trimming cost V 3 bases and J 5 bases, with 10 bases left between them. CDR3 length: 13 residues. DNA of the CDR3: TGTGCTAGTGGTTTTGGGGGGGGATATGGCTACACCTTC. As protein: CASGFGGGYGYTF.

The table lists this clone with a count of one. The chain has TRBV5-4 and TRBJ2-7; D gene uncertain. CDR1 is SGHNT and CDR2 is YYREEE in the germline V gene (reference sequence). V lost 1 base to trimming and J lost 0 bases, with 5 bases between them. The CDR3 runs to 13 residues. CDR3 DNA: TGTGCCAGCAGCTTGTCAGTCTCCTACGAGCAGTACTTC. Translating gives CASSLSVSYEQYF.

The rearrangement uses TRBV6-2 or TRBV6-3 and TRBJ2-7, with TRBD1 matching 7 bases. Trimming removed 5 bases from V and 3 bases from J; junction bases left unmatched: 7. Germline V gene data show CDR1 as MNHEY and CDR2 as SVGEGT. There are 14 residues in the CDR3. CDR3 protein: CASSQTGSGYEQYF. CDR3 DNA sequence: TGTGCCAGCAGTCAGACAGGGTCGGGCTACGAGCAGTACTTC.

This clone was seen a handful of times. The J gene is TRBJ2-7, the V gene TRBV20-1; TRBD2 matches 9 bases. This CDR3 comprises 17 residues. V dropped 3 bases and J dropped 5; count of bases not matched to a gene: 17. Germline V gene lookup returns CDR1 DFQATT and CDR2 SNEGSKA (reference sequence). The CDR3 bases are TGCAGTGCTAGTAGCGGGAGCGGTAACTTCGGTATTCACGAGCAGTACTTC. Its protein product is CSASSGSGNFGIHEQYF.

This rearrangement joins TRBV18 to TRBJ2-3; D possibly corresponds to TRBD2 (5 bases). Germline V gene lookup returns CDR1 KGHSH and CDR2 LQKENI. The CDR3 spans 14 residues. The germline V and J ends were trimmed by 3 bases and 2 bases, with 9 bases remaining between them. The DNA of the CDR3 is TGTGCCAGCTCACCCGGGGTGAACACAGATACGCAGTATTTT. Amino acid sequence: CASSPGVNTDTQYF.

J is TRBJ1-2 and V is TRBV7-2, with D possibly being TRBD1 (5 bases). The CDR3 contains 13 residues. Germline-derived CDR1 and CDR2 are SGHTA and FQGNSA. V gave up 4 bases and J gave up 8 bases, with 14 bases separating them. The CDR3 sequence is CASSWGGFGGYTF. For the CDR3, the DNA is TGTGCCAGCAGCTGGGGGGGATTCGGAGGCTACACCTTC.

The CDR3 loop reads CASSGSGTTTYEQYF. CDR3 nucleotides: TGTGCCAGCAGTGGCTCCGGGACAACGACCTACGAGCAGTACTTC. V and J are TRBV27 and TRBJ2-7, with D perhaps matching TRBD1 (6 bases). Germline V lookup: CDR1 MNHEY, CDR2 SMNVEV (reference sequence). The V end lost 5 bases, the J end lost 2 bases, and 16 bases lay between the germline ends. CDR3 length: 15 residues.

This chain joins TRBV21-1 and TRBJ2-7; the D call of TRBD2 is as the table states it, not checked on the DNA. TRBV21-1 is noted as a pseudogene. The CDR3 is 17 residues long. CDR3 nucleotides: TGTGCCAGCAGCAAAAGGTTGAATTCCGGGATTACCTACGAGCAGTACTTC. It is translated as CASSKRLNSGITYEQYF.

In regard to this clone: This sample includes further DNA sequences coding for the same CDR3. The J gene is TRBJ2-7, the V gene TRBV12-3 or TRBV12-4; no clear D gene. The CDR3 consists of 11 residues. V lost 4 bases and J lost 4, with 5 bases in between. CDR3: CASSSLYEQYF. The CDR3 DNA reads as TGTGCCAGCAGTTCTCTATACGAGCAGTACTTC.

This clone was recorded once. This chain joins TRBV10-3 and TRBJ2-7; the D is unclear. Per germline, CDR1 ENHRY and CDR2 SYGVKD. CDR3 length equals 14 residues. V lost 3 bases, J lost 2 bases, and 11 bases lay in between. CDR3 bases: TGTGCCATCAGTGAAAAGGCTACTACCTACGAGCAGTACTTC. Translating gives CAISEKATTYEQYF.

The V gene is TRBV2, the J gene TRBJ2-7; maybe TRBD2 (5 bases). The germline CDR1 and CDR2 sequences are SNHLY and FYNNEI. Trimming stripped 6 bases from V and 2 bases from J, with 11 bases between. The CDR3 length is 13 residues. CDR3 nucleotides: TGTGCCAGCAGCCGGGGTGGCCCCTACGAGCAGTACTTC. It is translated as CASSRGGPYEQYF.

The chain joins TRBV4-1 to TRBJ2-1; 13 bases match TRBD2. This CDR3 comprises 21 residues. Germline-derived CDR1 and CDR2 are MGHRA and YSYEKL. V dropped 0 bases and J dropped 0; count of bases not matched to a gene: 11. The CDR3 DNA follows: TGCGCCAGCAGCCAAGAAGCCTCGGGACTAGCGGGATTTGGCTCCTACAATGAGCAGTTCTTC. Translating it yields CASSQEASGLAGFGSYNEQFF.

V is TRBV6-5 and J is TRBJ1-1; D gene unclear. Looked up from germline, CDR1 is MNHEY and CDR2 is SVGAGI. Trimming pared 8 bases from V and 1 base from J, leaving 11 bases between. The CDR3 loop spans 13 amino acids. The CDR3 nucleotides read TGTGCCAGCTTTATCAGTCAGAACACTGAAGCTTTCTTT. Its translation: CASFISQNTEAFF.

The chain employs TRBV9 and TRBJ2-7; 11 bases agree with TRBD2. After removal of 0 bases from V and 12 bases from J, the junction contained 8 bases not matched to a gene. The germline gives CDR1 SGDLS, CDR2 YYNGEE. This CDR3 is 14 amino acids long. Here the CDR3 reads CASSVDPTSGSPYF. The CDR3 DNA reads TGTGCCAGCAGCGTAGATCCCACTAGCGGGAGTCCGTACTTC.

DNA for the CDR3: TGTGCCATTGGAGGGTCCTCCCCCCCCAATGAGCAGTTCTTC. It translates to CAIGGSSPPNEQFF. This chain connects TRBV28 to TRBJ2-1; TRBD2 might be the D (6 bases). Between the trimmed V and J ends, which lost 10 bases and 6 bases, there was a span of 19 bases. The CDR3 sequence is 14 residues long. Germline CDR1 reads MDHEN; CDR2 reads SYDVKM.

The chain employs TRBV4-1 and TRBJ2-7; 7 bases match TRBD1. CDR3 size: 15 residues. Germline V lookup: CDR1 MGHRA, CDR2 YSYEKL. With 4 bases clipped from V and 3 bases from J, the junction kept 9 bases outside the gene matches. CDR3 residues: CASSRGTATLYEQYF. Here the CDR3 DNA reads TGCGCCAGCAGCCGAGGGACAGCCACCCTCTACGAGCAGTACTTC.

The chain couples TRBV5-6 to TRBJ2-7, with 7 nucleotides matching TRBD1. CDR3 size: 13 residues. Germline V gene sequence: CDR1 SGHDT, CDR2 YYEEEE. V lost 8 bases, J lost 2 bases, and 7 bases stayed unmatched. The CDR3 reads CASRDSLTYEQYF. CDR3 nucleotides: TGTGCCAGTAGGGACAGCCTAACCTACGAGCAGTACTTC.